These T cell receptor beta chains were read from a single sample in a study of PD-1 blockade in classical Hodgkin lymphoma. The repertoire was sequenced with immunoSEQ multiplex PCR; TCRdb's copy has only in-frame clones and lacks some. Here the sample spans under 80,000 clones, over 90% being singletons. The sequenced sample consisted of peripheral blood mononuclear cells (PBMCs). These receptors came from a human donor with classical Hodgkin lymphoma. CDR3s include the opening cysteine and the closing phenylalanine or tryptophan. A D gene is named only where the DNA matches it firmly. Only part of the rows carry a size: once, few, many, or a class if the clone is expanded.

v_call: TRBV30; j_call: TRBJ2-1; clone_size: NA; d_call: NA; cdr3_nt: TGTGCCGGTCCCCTCGGGTTTACAAATATTTTGTTCTTC; cdr3_aa: CAGPLGFTNILFF
v_call: TRBV18; j_call: TRBJ1-1; clone_size: NA; d_call: TRBD1; cdr3_nt: TGTGCCAGCTCACCCGGGACAGGGGGCACTGAAGCTTTCTTT; cdr3_aa: CASSPGTGGTEAFF
v_call: TRBV6-1; j_call: TRBJ2-7; clone_size: once; d_call: NA; cdr3_nt: TGTGCCAGCAGTGAAGCAGGGGTCTCCTACGAGCAGTACTTC; cdr3_aa: CASSEAGVSYEQYF
v_call: TRBV9; j_call: TRBJ2-3; clone_size: NA; d_call: NA; cdr3_nt: TGTGCCAGCAGTAAACAGGGCCCCACAGATACGCAGTATTTT; cdr3_aa: CASSKQGPTDTQYF
v_call: TRBV29-1; j_call: TRBJ2-7; clone_size: NA; d_call: NA; cdr3_nt: TGCAGCGTTGAAATTGCTGACTACGAGCAGTACTTC; cdr3_aa: CSVEIADYEQYF
v_call: TRBV19; j_call: TRBJ1-5; clone_size: NA; d_call: NA; cdr3_nt: TGTGCCAGTAGTATAGTTCTAACCCTACCGGGAACCGTTAGCAATCAGCCCCAGCATTTT; cdr3_aa: CASSIVLTLPGTVSNQPQHF
v_call: TRBV5-4; j_call: TRBJ1-1; clone_size: NA; d_call: NA; cdr3_nt: TGTGCCAGCAGCAGGAAACAGGGTGGGAACACTGAAGCTTTCTTT; cdr3_aa: CASSRKQGGNTEAFF
v_call: TRBV6-5; j_call: TRBJ2-2; clone_size: NA; d_call: TRBD1; cdr3_nt: TGTGCCAGCATCGAAGGGGACAGAAACACCGGGGAGCTGTTTTTT; cdr3_aa: CASIEGDRNTGELFF
v_call: TRBV4-3; j_call: TRBJ2-1; clone_size: NA; d_call: TRBD2; cdr3_nt: TGCGCCAGCAGCCCCGGACTAGCGGGAGAATATGAGCAGTTCTTC; cdr3_aa: CASSPGLAGEYEQFF
v_call: TRBV7-9; j_call: TRBJ2-2; clone_size: NA; d_call: TRBD2; cdr3_nt: TGTGCCAGCAGCTTTCCACGGACTAGCAACACCGGGGAGCTGTTTTTT; cdr3_aa: CASSFPRTSNTGELFF
v_call: TRBV28; j_call: TRBJ1-4; clone_size: once; d_call: NA; cdr3_nt: TGTGCCACCCTCCGGGCCAGGAGGGAAAAACTGTTTTTT; cdr3_aa: CATLRARREKLFF
v_call: TRBV14; j_call: TRBJ1-2; clone_size: NA; d_call: NA; cdr3_nt: TGTGCCAGCAGCCAAGACAGGGCCTCCTTCCACTATGGCTACACCTTC; cdr3_aa: CASSQDRASFHYGYTF
v_call: TRBV5-1; j_call: TRBJ2-1; clone_size: NA; d_call: TRBD1; cdr3_nt: TGCGCCAGCAGCTTGGCCGCAAGACAGGGGAGACGGTGGGATGAGCAGTTCTTC; cdr3_aa: CASSLAARQGRRWDEQFF
v_call: TRBV7-2; j_call: TRBJ2-7; clone_size: once; d_call: TRBD1; cdr3_nt: TGTGCCAGCAGCTCCAAGATGGGACAGGAAGACTACGAGCAGTACTTC; cdr3_aa: CASSSKMGQEDYEQYF
v_call: TRBV28; j_call: TRBJ2-7; clone_size: NA; d_call: NA; cdr3_nt: TGTGCCAGCAGTTGGGGTTTACAGGGTCGCGAGCAGTACTTC; cdr3_aa: CASSWGLQGREQYF
v_call: TRBV2; j_call: TRBJ1-6; clone_size: NA; d_call: NA; cdr3_nt: TGTGCCAGCAGTGAGGATGAGGGACCCCTCCACTTT; cdr3_aa: CASSEDEGPLHF
v_call: TRBV28; j_call: TRBJ2-2; clone_size: NA; d_call: NA; cdr3_nt: TGTGCCAGCAGTTTCGGCCCTGACGGTACCCCGAACACCGGGGAGCTGTTTTTT; cdr3_aa: CASSFGPDGTPNTGELFF